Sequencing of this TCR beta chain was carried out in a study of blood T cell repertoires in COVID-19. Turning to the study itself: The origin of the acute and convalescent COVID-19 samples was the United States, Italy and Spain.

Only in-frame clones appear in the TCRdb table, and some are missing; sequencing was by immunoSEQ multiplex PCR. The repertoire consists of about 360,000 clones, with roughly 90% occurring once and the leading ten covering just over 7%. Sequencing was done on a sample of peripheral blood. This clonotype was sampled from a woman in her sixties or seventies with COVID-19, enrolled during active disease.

The CDR3 DNA reads as TGTGCCAGCAGTGTAAGGCGGTCTGAAAAACTGTTTTTT. It is translated as CASSVRRSEKLFF. The J gene is TRBJ1-4, the V gene TRBV2; D gene ambiguous. The V gene lost 4 bases and the J gene lost 7 bases, with 10 bases spanning the gap. CDR3 length: 13 residues. Germline loops: CDR1 SNHLY, CDR2 FYNNEI.